This is a list of T cell receptor beta chains from one sample in a study of glioma-infiltrating T cells after dendritic cell vaccination. Profiled with immunoSEQ multiplex PCR; TCRdb holds only in-frame clones, not every one. In the table there are tens of thousands of clones, less than 90% of which are singletons. Sequencing used blood, obtained after dendritic cell vaccination. These receptors originate from a human donor with glioblastoma. Each CDR3 is given with its conserved first and last residue. Fields, in order: V gene, D gene, clone size, J gene, CDR3 DNA, CDR3 protein. D genes are given only for firm matches. Only part of the rows carry a size: once, few, many, or a class if the clone is expanded.

>TRBV5-1|TRBD1|.|TRBJ1-1
TGCGCCAGCAGCAGGACCGGGACAGGGCCTAACACTGAAGCTTTCTTT
CASSRTGTGPNTEAFF
>TRBV19|TRBD2|few|TRBJ2-3
TGTGCCAGTAGTATACAAAGCGGGGGGAACACAGATACGCAGTATTTT
CASSIQSGGNTDTQYF
>TRBV19|TRBD2|.|TRBJ2-2
TGTGCCAGTTTCCGGGGGGCGAACACCGGGGAGCTGTTTTTT
CASFRGANTGELFF
>TRBV19|TRBD1|.|TRBJ2-2
TGTGCCAGTAGTATCTCGAGCGGGGACAGGGCACCCACCGGGGAGCTGTTTTTT
CASSISSGDRAPTGELFF
>TRBV19|.|.|TRBJ2-1
TGTGCCAGTAGGTCAATCGATCAGGGCCATGAGCAGTTCTTC
CASRSIDQGHEQFF
>TRBV30|TRBD2|.|TRBJ2-5
TGTGCCTGGAGTGTAGGCGGGAGCCAAGAGACCCAGTACTTC
CAWSVGGSQETQYF
>TRBV7-6|.|.|TRBJ2-2
TGTGCCAGCAGCTCAGGGGAAACCGGGGAGCTGTTTTTT
CASSSGETGELFF
>TRBV27|TRBD1|once|TRBJ1-3
TGTGCCAGCAGTTTACGTGGGACAGGCTCGGGAAACACCATATATTTT
CASSLRGTGSGNTIYF
>TRBV4-3|.|.|TRBJ2-7
TGCGCCAGCAGCCAAGATTTAACCGGCGGGGACAGGTACTTC
CASSQDLTGGDRYF
>TRBV5-1|.|.|TRBJ1-1
TGCGCCAGCAGCTTGGTACAGGGAGCGAACACTGAAGCTTTCTTT
CASSLVQGANTEAFF
>TRBV20-1|TRBD1|.|TRBJ2-7
TGCAGTGGAATGACAGGGGGCGAGCAGTACTTC
CSGMTGGEQYF
>TRBV30|.|.|TRBJ1-1
TGTGCCTGGAGTCCTGGGAGTATTGAAGCTTTCTTT
CAWSPGSIEAFF
>TRBV14|.|.|TRBJ1-1
TGTGCCAGCAGCCACTTCGCCGGGTCGAACACTGAAGCTTTCTTT
CASSHFAGSNTEAFF
>TRBV19|TRBD1|.|TRBJ2-2
TGTGCCAGTAAATTGACAGGGATCGCGAACACCGGGGAGCTGTTTTTT
CASKLTGIANTGELFF
>TRBV18|.|.|TRBJ2-2
TGTGCCAGCTCACCGGGACTCACGAACACCGGGGAGCTGTTTTTT
CASSPGLTNTGELFF
>TRBV5-4|TRBD1|.|TRBJ1-2
TGTGCCAGCAGCTTCTTTGACAGGGGGTTACATGGCTACACCTTC
CASSFFDRGLHGYTF
>TRBV5-6|TRBD2|.|TRBJ2-6
TGTGCCAGCAGCTTGGGGGGGGGTGCTGGGGCCAACGTCCTGACTTTC
CASSLGGGAGANVLTF
>TRBV30|.|.|TRBJ2-5
TGTGCCTGGAGTACGACAGGAGAGACCCAGTACTTC
CAWSTTGETQYF
>TRBV18|.|.|TRBJ1-4
TGTGCCAGCTCACTCGGGACTTTGGATGAAAAACTGTTTTTT
CASSLGTLDEKLFF
>TRBV14|TRBD1|.|TRBJ1-2
TGTGCCAGCAGCCCGGGACAGCACTATGGCTACACCTTC
CASSPGQHYGYTF
>TRBV5-4|TRBD2|.|TRBJ2-1
TGTGCCACCCTGGGGGGAAGCGGGGGGGCCGGTGAGCAGTTCTTC
CATLGGSGGAGEQFF
>TRBV19|.|.|TRBJ1-5
TGTGCCAGTAGTATGAGCCGCCCTCAGCCCCAGCATTTT
CASSMSRPQPQHF
>TRBV2|.|.|TRBJ1-3
TGTGCCAGCAGTGAGGACCGGGGAGGAAACACCATATATTTT
CASSEDRGGNTIYF
>TRBV5-5|.|.|TRBJ1-2
TGTGCCAGCAGCGGACCCACAGGGTCCAACTATGGCTACACCTTC
CASSGPTGSNYGYTF
>TRBV2|TRBD1|.|TRBJ1-1
TGTGCCAGCAGCAAGGACCAGGGGGCCCGGAACACTGAAGCTTTCTTT
CASSKDQGARNTEAFF
>TRBV5-1|.|.|TRBJ1-1
TGCGCCAGCAGCTTATCAGGGATGAACACTGAAGCTTTCTTT
CASSLSGMNTEAFF
>TRBV7-9|TRBD1|once|TRBJ1-4
TGTGCCAGCAGCCCAGGGGACAGGGGGGACGAAAAACTGTTTTTT
CASSPGDRGDEKLFF
>TRBV12-5|.|once|TRBJ2-7
TGTGCTAGTGGTTTGGTACTTAACCTTGGGCCGCATGAGCAGTACTTC
CASGLVLNLGPHEQYF
>TRBV7-9|TRBD1|.|TRBJ2-3
TGTGCCAGCAGCCAAAGGCCGGGACAGGGCTCCACAGATACGCAGTATTTT
CASSQRPGQGSTDTQYF
>TRBV10-3|TRBD1|.|TRBJ2-5
TGTGCCAGCAGCACTCCTCTCAGGGGGTTCGAGACCCAGTACTTC
CASSTPLRGFETQYF
>TRBV29-1|TRBD1|.|TRBJ2-2
TGCAGCGTAAGGACAGGGGGCCTCACCGGGGAGCTGTTTTTT
CSVRTGGLTGELFF
>TRBV27|.|.|TRBJ2-2
TGTGCCAGCATCGGGCGGACAGAAAACACCGGGGAGCTGTTTTTT
CASIGRTENTGELFF
>TRBV6-1|TRBD1|.|TRBJ1-2
TGTGCCAGCAGTGTCGAGGGGACAGCCGGTGAGAGCTATGGCTACACCTTC
CASSVEGTAGESYGYTF
>TRBV2|TRBD1|.|TRBJ2-3
TGTGCCAGGACAGGGACCCCTTTTTTAGCCACAGATACGCAGTATTTT
CARTGTPFLATDTQYF
>TRBV27|TRBD1|.|TRBJ2-7
TGTGCCAGCAGTTGGACAGGCGCCCTCTACGAGCAGTACTTC
CASSWTGALYEQYF
>TRBV5-8|.|few|TRBJ1-1
TGTGCCAGCAGTCGCGTTAACACTGAAGCTTTCTTT
CASSRVNTEAFF
>TRBV5-4|.|once|TRBJ1-1
TGTGCCAGCAGCTTGTTGTACAGGGAAACTGAAGCTTTCTTT
CASSLLYRETEAFF
>TRBV19|TRBD1|.|TRBJ2-1
TGTGCCAGTAGTATAGGACAGGGAGACAATGAGCAGTTCTTC
CASSIGQGDNEQFF
>TRBV6-5|TRBD1|.|TRBJ1-1
TGTGCCAGCAGTTACGGGGACAGGCCGCTCTTCTTT
CASSYGDRPLFF
>TRBV5-1|.|.|TRBJ2-2
TGCGCCAGCAGCGCGGAGGGACCTTACAACACCGGGGAGCTGTTTTTT
CASSAEGPYNTGELFF
>TRBV28|.|.|TRBJ1-6
TGTGCCAGCAGTTTCGTGAGTTCACCCCTCCACTTT
CASSFVSSPLHF
>TRBV16|.|.|TRBJ1-4
TGTGCCAGCAGCCAAACCGCAGCAACTAATGAAAAACTGTTTTTT
CASSQTAATNEKLFF
>TRBV25-1|TRBD1|once|TRBJ1-6
TGTGCCAGCAGTGAATGGGGGGGACAGGTCAGCAATTCACCCCTCCACTTT
CASSEWGGQVSNSPLHF
>TRBV6-5|TRBD1|once|TRBJ1-6
TGTGCCAGCAGACCCGGGACAGAGCATTCACCCCTCCACTTT
CASRPGTEHSPLHF
>TRBV7-2|.|.|TRBJ2-2
TGTGCCAGCAGCTTAGCGGCAGGCACCGGGGAGCTGTTTTTT
CASSLAAGTGELFF
>TRBV7-6|.|.|TRBJ1-3
TGTGCCAGCAGCTCGCTCAGGCCCAGCTCTGGAAACACCATATATTTT
CASSSLRPSSGNTIYF
>TRBV6-1|.|.|TRBJ1-4
TGTGCCAGCAGTGACCCCGGGGTCTACCCGGACGAAAAACTGTTTTTT
CASSDPGVYPDEKLFF
>TRBV2|.|.|TRBJ1-1
TGTGCCAGCAGTGGGTTCTGGGGGGACACTGAAGCTTTCTTT
CASSGFWGDTEAFF
>TRBV7-2|TRBD1|.|TRBJ2-7
TGTGCCAGCAGCCCTCCGGGGACAGATTTTTCCTACGAGCAGTACTTC
CASSPPGTDFSYEQYF
>TRBV19|.|.|TRBJ2-7
TGTGCCAGTAGCAACATCCGGGATCACGAGCAGTACTTC
CASSNIRDHEQYF
>TRBV2|.|.|TRBJ2-2
TGTGCCAGCAGTGAAGATCATCCCACCGGGGAGCTGTTTTTT
CASSEDHPTGELFF
>TRBV6-4|.|.|TRBJ1-1
TGTGTCAGCAGTGGGGGGGACGGTCCGAACACTGAAGCTTTCTTT
CVSSGGDGPNTEAFF
>TRBV2|.|.|TRBJ2-1
TGTGCCAGCATCACCTCGCCCGGTTACAATGAGCAGTTCTTC
CASITSPGYNEQFF
>TRBV4-1|.|few|TRBJ1-2
TGCGCCAGCAGCCCATACCCGGGGGAGGGTTATGGCTACACCTTC
CASSPYPGEGYGYTF
>TRBV9|.|.|TRBJ2-3
TGTGCCAGCAGCGTAGTAGGCGGGGACACAGATACGCAGTATTTT
CASSVVGGDTDTQYF